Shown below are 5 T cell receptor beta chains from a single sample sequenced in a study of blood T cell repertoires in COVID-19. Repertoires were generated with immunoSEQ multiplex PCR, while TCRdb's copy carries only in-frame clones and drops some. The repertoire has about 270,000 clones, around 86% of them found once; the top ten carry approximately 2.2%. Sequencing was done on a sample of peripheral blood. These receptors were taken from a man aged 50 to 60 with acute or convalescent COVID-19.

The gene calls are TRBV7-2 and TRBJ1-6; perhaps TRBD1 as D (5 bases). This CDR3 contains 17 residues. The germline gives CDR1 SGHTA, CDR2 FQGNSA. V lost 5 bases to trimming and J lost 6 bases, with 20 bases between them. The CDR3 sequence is CASSMTRGTALNSPLHF. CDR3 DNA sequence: TGTGCCAGCAGCATGACCCGGGGGACGGCCCTTAATTCACCCCTCCACTTT. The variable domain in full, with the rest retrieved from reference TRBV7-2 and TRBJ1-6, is GAGVSQSPSNKVTEKGKDVELRCDPISGHTALYWYRQSLGQGLEFLIYFQGNSAPDKSGLPSDRFSAERTGGSVSTLTIQRTQQEDSAVYLCASSMTRGTALNSPLHFGNGTRLTVT.

CDR3 in DNA: TGTGCCAGCAGTTACCACCAGGGTTTTAATGAAAAACTGTTTTTT. Protein product: CASSYHQGFNEKLFF. This sequence joins TRBV6-5 and TRBJ1-4, with D maybe TRBD1 (5 bases). The CDR3 runs to 15 residues. Germline values: CDR1 MNHEY, CDR2 SVGAGI. V was pared by 2 bases and J by 4 bases, with 11 bases between.

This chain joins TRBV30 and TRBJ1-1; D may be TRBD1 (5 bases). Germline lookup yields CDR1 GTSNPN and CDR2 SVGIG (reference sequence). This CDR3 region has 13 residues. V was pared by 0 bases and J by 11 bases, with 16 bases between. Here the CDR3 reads CAWSVPGRAWAFF. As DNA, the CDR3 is TGTGCCTGGAGTGTACCAGGGAGGGCTTGGGCTTTCTTT.

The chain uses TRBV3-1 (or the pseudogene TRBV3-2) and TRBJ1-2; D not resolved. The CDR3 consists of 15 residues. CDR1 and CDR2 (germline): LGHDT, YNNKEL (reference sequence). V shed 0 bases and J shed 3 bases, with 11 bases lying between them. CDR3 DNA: TGTGCCAGCAGCCAAGACGCTCTCGCGGACTATGGCTACACCTTC. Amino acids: CASSQDALADYGYTF.

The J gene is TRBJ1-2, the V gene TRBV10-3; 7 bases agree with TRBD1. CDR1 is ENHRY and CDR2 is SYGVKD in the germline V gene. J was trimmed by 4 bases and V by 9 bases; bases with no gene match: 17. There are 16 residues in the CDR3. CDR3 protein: CAISMTINRGGYGYTF. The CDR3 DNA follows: TGTGCCATATCGATGACAATAAACAGGGGTGGCTATGGCTACACCTTC.